The source of this T cell receptor beta chain is a study of blood T cell repertoires in COVID-19. Study details: Donors in the United States, Italy and Spain gave samples during acute or convalescent COVID-19. PBMCs, B-cell-depleted T cells, or T cells were the source of the cDNA or gDNA that made up the material.

Original data processing: Estimated nucleated cell counts came from reference gene primer amplification. Assay used: immunoSEQ multiplex PCR; TCRdb lists only in-frame clones, some missing. Clone size and the V and J calls come from that table; the DNA yielded D and trimming. The sample carries tens of thousands of clones, roughly 86% recorded once. This clone was detected many times. Unmatched junction bases numbered 5, after V lost 6 bases and J lost 1 base. The CDR3 runs to 14 residues. Germline CDR1 MNHEY, CDR2 SVGAGI. V and J are TRBV6-5 and TRBJ2-5; TRBD1 matches at 7 bases. Sequenced: peripheral blood. The TCR originated in a man aged 45 to 65 with active or convalescent COVID-19. The CDR3 coding sequence is TGTGCCAGCAGCCCCGGGACAGTCCAAGAGACCCAGTACTTC. It is translated as CASSPGTVQETQYF.